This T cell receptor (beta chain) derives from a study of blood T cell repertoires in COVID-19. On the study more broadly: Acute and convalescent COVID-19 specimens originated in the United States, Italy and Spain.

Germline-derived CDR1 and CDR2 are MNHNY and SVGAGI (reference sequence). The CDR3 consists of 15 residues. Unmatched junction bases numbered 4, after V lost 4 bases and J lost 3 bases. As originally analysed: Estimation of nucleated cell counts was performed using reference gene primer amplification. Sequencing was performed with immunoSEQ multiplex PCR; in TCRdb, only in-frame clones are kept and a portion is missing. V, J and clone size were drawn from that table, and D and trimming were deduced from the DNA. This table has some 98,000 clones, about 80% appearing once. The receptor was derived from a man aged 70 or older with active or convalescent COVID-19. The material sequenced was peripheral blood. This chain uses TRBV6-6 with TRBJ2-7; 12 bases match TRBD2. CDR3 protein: CASSSPGLAGYEQYF. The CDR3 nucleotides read TGTGCCAGCAGTTCCCCGGGACTAGCGGGCTACGAGCAGTACTTC.